Sequencing of this T cell receptor beta chain was carried out in a study of T-cell memory formation after mild COVID-19. Study at large: TCR clusters largely stayed donor specific.

Via MiXCR, TCRdb re-called the 5' RACE reads, giving one row per CDR3 protein. The sample contains over 300,000 distinct CDR3 sequences, roughly 19% of which appear only once. This clonotype has just a few counts. Its antigen is as yet unknown. V lost 3 bases and J lost 6; bases outside the gene matches: 2. CDR1 and CDR2 (germline): SGHRS, YFSETQ. This CDR3 contains 14 residues. Study conclusions and caveats: Shrinking CD4+ clones resided mostly in CM and EM, and CD8+ ones in EMRA. Certain responding clones were present in pre-infection memory, suggesting participation of cross-reactive memory.

The sample taken for sequencing was PBMCs or a T cell subset sorted from them (not recorded which). The TCR was taken from a man aged 18 to 29 who had mild COVID-19 (a few samples of this study predate the infection). Cell type and time point are not known. V usage is TRBV5-1 and J usage is TRBJ1-4, with 10 bases fitting TRBD1. In nucleotides, the CDR3 is TGCGCCAGCAGCTGGGACAGGGGAGATGAAAAACTGTTTTTT. Amino acids: CASSWDRGDEKLFF.